The 6 T cell receptor beta chains below come from one sample, sequenced in a study of post-analysis software for immune sequencing data. Study conclusions and caveats: With TRBV5-6, TRBV5-1 and TRBV20-1 included, a handful of TRBV segments were more frequent in patients than in controls.

Their target antigens are unknown. TCR beta cDNA libraries had unique molecular identifiers. MiXCR, run by TCRdb on the PCR reads, gives a single entry per CDR3 protein. This sample has approximately 690,000 distinct CDR3 sequences; roughly three fifths occur once, and the top ten carry around 11%. The specimen sequenced was blood. The receptors come from a girl aged 2 to 9 with multiple sclerosis.

CDR3 bases: TGTGCCAGCAGAAAGACAGGGCCAAGCACTGAAGCTTTCTTT. Residues: CASRKTGPSTEAFF. V gene TRBV5-8 combines with J gene TRBJ1-1; 7 nucleotides agree with TRBD1. The CDR3 spans 14 residues. Germline V gives CDR1 SGHTS, CDR2 YDEGEE. After removal of 5 bases from V and 4 bases from J, the junction contained 8 bases not matched to a gene. The full variable domain, with the rest looked up from reference TRBV5-8 and TRBJ1-1, is EAGVTQSPTHLIKTRGQQATLRCSPISGHTSVYWYQQALGLGLQFLLWYDEGEERNRGNFPPRFSGRQFPNYSSELNVNALELEDSALYLCASRKTGPSTEAFFGQGTRLTVV.

In regard to this clonotype: Relative to the germline gene, one junction end is altered; a read error may explain this. This chain uses TRBV2 with TRBJ2-5; 7 nucleotides align to TRBD1. CDR1 is SNHLY, CDR2 FYNNEI, per germline. This CDR3 region has 15 residues. The CDR3 spells CASSADGTAQGTQYF. For the CDR3, the DNA is TGTGCCAGCAGTGCGGACGGGACAGCGCAAGGGACCCAGTACTTC.

The gene calls are TRBV27 and TRBJ2-7; 9 bases agree with TRBD2. The CDR3 runs 14 residues. In germline, CDR1 is MNHEY, CDR2 SMNVEV (reference sequence). V shed 5 bases and J 3 bases; nucleotides not matched to a gene: 5. CDR3 sequence: CASSLLAGYYEQYF. The DNA for the CDR3 is TGTGCCAGCAGTCTTCTAGCGGGATACTACGAGCAGTACTTC.

The rearrangement uses TRBV5-1 and TRBJ2-1; maybe TRBD1 (6 bases). From germline, CDR1 is SGHRS and CDR2 YFSETQ. V was clipped by 2 bases and J by 13 bases, with 16 bases between them. The CDR3 is 13 amino acids. The CDR3 sequence: CASSLSGETGQFF. The CDR3 DNA sequence: TGCGCCAGCAGCTTATCCGGTGAGACAGGACAGTTCTTC. Combining the CDR3 with reference TRBV5-1 and TRBJ2-1 gives the whole variable domain KAGVTQTPRYLIKTRGQQVTLSCSPISGHRSVSWYQQTPGQGLQFLFEYFSETQRNKGNFPGRFSGRQFSNSRSEMNVSTLELGDSALYLCASSLSGETGQFFGPGTRLTVL.

The V gene is TRBV20-1, the J gene TRBJ2-5; unclear D gene. The CDR3 is 10 residues long. V shed 4 bases and J shed 4 bases, with 4 bases lying between them. Germline CDR1 reads DFQATT; CDR2 reads SNEGSKA (reference sequence). CDR3 bases: TGCAGTGCTATAGGAGAGACCCAGTACTTC. Amino acid sequence: CSAIGETQYF.

A single count supports this clonotype. This chain joins TRBV5-1 and TRBJ2-7; 9 bases agree with TRBD2. The J call is in doubt because the DNA end fits TRBJ2-5 better. From germline, CDR1 is SGHRS and CDR2 YFSETQ. The CDR3 is 17 amino acids. CDR3 coding DNA: TGCGCCAGCAGCTTGGATGGGCGGGGGGGCCTCCAGGAGACCCAGTACTTC. Translated, it gives CASSLDGRGGLQETQYF.